What follows describes a single T cell receptor (beta chain). Every sample gave at least 5 micrograms of total RNA when it was extracted. This sample stems from a study of blood T cells in healthy people across ages. Study-level information: About one barcoded beta molecule per two T cells was the capture yield of template switching.

Sample-barcoded 5' priming and a J-beta primer mix drove a second PCR of roughly 6 to 12 cycles. Every individual sample yielded 3 million or more paired-end reads (each containing CDR3). TCRdb re-derived calls from the 5' RACE reads in MiXCR, one entry per CDR3 protein. In the table there are some 780,000 distinct CDR3 sequences, 45% to 70% of which are singletons. Germline values: CDR1 SGHTA, CDR2 FQGNSA. This CDR3 comprises 15 residues. Trimming took off 2 bases at V and 9 bases at J, with 17 bases between the two ends. The specimen sequenced was blood. The rearrangement joins TRBV7-2 to TRBJ2-4; D unresolved. The clonotype originates from a man aged 35 to 55 in good health. CDR3 nucleotides: TGTGCCAGCAGCTTATTTATCAAATCGGTGGCCATTCAGTACTTC. Its translation: CASSLFIKSVAIQYF.